The 19 T cell receptor beta chains given below trace back to one sample, sequenced in a study of blood T cell repertoires in COVID-19. Here immunoSEQ multiplex PCR was the method, and the copy in TCRdb shows in-frame clones only, minus some. Of around 250,000 clones in the sample, about 89% were seen once. The sample consisted of PBMCs or T cells enriched from blood (not recorded which). The receptors stem from a human donor in a cohort exposed to, infected with or recovered from COVID-19 (not recorded which). The donor label of this sample is uncertain.

The rearrangement links TRBV7-2 to TRBJ2-7, with 9 nucleotides matching TRBD1. CDR1 and CDR2 from the germline V gene are SGHTA and FQGNSA. The CDR3 covers 15 residues. V dropped 1 base and J dropped 4; count of bases not matched to a gene: 5. CDR3 residues: CASSLGQGGFYEQYF. The CDR3 nucleotides are TGTGCCAGCAGCTTAGGACAGGGGGGTTTTTACGAGCAGTACTTC. The complete variable domain, with remaining parts taken from reference TRBV7-2 and TRBJ2-7, reads GAGVSQSPSNKVTEKGKDVELRCDPISGHTALYWYRQSLGQGLEFLIYFQGNSAPDKSGLPSDRFSAERTGGSVSTLTIQRTQQEDSAVYLCASSLGQGGFYEQYFGPGTRLTVT.

V and J are TRBV6-1 and TRBJ2-3; D unresolved. The CDR3 length is 16 residues. Germline values: CDR1 MNHNS, CDR2 SASEGT. The germline V and J ends were trimmed by 3 bases and 2 bases, with 15 bases remaining between them. CDR3 DNA sequence: TGTGCCAGCAGTGAGGCGGTGTTCTTGCACACAGATACGCAGTATTTT. As protein: CASSEAVFLHTDTQYF.

Comments on this clone: No conserved phenylalanine or tryptophan is present at the end of the CDR3, so a read error is the likely explanation. It is unclear where the CDR3 begins or ends on the DNA, so no DNA is shown, and the CDR3 is as TCRdb lists it. V gene TRBV5-8 combines with J gene TRBJ1-2; whether TRBD1, the table's D call, matches the DNA was not checked. From its first to its last residue, the CDR3 has 10 amino acids. Per the germline V gene, CDR1 is SGHTS and CDR2 is YDEGEE. The CDR3 loop reads CASSLDSSYI.

CDR3 in amino acids: CSVLQGINQPQHF. CDR3 coding DNA: TGCAGCGTTTTACAGGGGATCAATCAGCCCCAGCATTTT. This chain links TRBV29-1 with TRBJ1-5, with TRBD1 matching 7 bases. The germline V gene has CDR1 SQVTM and CDR2 ANQGSEA. This CDR3 has 13 amino acids. V lost 5 bases and J lost 3; bases outside the gene matches: 4. The variable domain in full, completed from reference TRBV29-1 and TRBJ1-5, reads SAVISQKPSRDICQRGTSLTIQCQVDSQVTMMFWYRQQPGQSLTLIATANQGSEATYESGFVIDKFPISRPNLTFSTLTVSNMSPEDSSIYLCSVLQGINQPQHFGDGTRLSIL.

J is TRBJ1-1 and V is TRBV7-8; D remains unclear. This CDR3 is built from 15 residues. Germline values: CDR1 SGHVS, CDR2 FQNEAQ. V was trimmed by 0 bases and J by 1 base, leaving 9 bases between them. The CDR3 here is CASSLAQNPNTEAFF. As DNA, the CDR3 is TGTGCCAGCAGCTTAGCGCAGAACCCGAACACTGAAGCTTTCTTT. The whole variable domain, remainder taken from reference TRBV7-8 and TRBJ1-1, is GAGVSQSPRYKVAKRGQDVALRCDPISGHVSLFWYQQALGQGPEFLTYFQNEAQLDKSGLPSDRFFAERPEGSVSTLKIQRTQQEDSAVYLCASSLAQNPNTEAFFGQGTRLTVV.

V and J are TRBV18 and TRBJ1-2; D is ambiguous. Trimming left V 0 bases short and J 8 bases short, with 16 bases between. The CDR3 consists of 15 residues. Germline V lookup: CDR1 KGHSH, CDR2 LQKENI. The CDR3, as DNA: TGTGCCAGCTCACCACCAACCGCACTAGAAGCAGGCTACACCTTC. This sequence encodes CASSPPTALEAGYTF.

The J gene is TRBJ2-5, the V gene TRBV5-1; D is perhaps TRBD2 (5 bases). Germline assignment: CDR1 SGHRS and CDR2 YFSETQ. V was shortened by 3 bases and J by 1 base, with 16 bases between the two germline ends. This CDR3 has 16 residues. The CDR3 DNA reads as TGCGCCAGCAGCTCGGGGATTACGAACCTCCAAGAGACCCAGTACTTC. Translated: CASSSGITNLQETQYF. The entire variable domain, with the rest obtained from reference TRBV5-1 and TRBJ2-5, is as follows: KAGVTQTPRYLIKTRGQQVTLSCSPISGHRSVSWYQQTPGQGLQFLFEYFSETQRNKGNFPGRFSGRQFSNSRSEMNVSTLELGDSALYLCASSSGITNLQETQYFGPGTRLLVL.

This chain joins TRBV3-1 (or the pseudogene TRBV3-2) and TRBJ2-2, with 7 positions matching TRBD2. The germline V gene has CDR1 LGHDT and CDR2 YNNKEL (reference sequence). V lost 0 bases and J lost 6; bases outside the gene matches: 4. The CDR3 is 15 amino acids. The CDR3 sequence is CASSQDSGRAGELFF. For the CDR3, the DNA is TGTGCCAGCAGCCAAGATTCAGGGAGGGCCGGGGAGCTGTTTTTT.

CDR3 residues: CASFTQGAGGYTF. For the CDR3, the DNA is TGTGCCAGCTTTACACAGGGGGCGGGTGGCTACACCTTC. The chain uses TRBV2 and TRBJ1-2; 9 bases are a match to TRBD1. J was trimmed by 7 bases and V by 8 bases; bases with no gene match: 8. Germline V lookup: CDR1 SNHLY, CDR2 FYNNEI. CDR3 length: 13 residues. The whole variable domain, filled in from reference TRBV2 and TRBJ1-2, reads EPEVTQTPSHQVTQMGQEVILRCVPISNHLYFYWYRQILGQKVEFLVSFYNNEISEKSEIFDDQFSVERPDGSNFTLKIRSTKLEDSAMYFCASFTQGAGGYTFGSGTRLTVV.

The chain recombines TRBV19 with TRBJ2-1; TRBD2 aligns across 10 bases. V lost 7 bases, J lost 6 bases, and 6 bases stayed unmatched. Germline V lookup: CDR1 LNHDA, CDR2 SQIVND (reference sequence). The CDR3 consists of 14 residues. The CDR3 coding sequence is TGTGCCAGTACCAAGCGGGGGGGCCTCAATGAGCAGTTCTTC. Translating gives CASTKRGGLNEQFF.

V is TRBV5-6 and J is TRBJ1-4; 10 positions match TRBD1. The germline V gene has CDR1 SGHDT and CDR2 YYEEEE. Germline trimming cut 4 bases from V and 6 bases from J; bases unmatched to any gene: 9. CDR3 length: 16 residues. This CDR3 reads CASSGGQGRGDEKLFF. The DNA of the CDR3 is TGTGCCAGCAGCGGGGGACAGGGGCGAGGGGATGAAAAACTGTTTTTT.

In DNA, the CDR3 is TGCAGCGTCCGCCTCGACAGGGCTAAGTCCTACGAGCAGTACTTC. Translated, it gives CSVRLDRAKSYEQYF. V gene TRBV29-1 combines with J gene TRBJ2-7; 7 positions match TRBD1. With V trimmed by 6 bases and J by 1 base, 12 bases remained unmatched. The CDR3 runs to 15 residues. The germline gives CDR1 SQVTM, CDR2 ANQGSEA.

Comment on this clone: Different DNA sequences within this sample yield the same CDR3. The chain carries TRBV7-2 and TRBJ1-5, with D unclear. Germline V CDR1 and CDR2: SGHTA, FQGNSA. This CDR3 has 12 amino acids. The V and J ends lost 5 bases and 5 bases respectively, with 7 bases between them. This CDR3 reads CASSRDYQPQHF. In DNA form, the CDR3 reads TGTGCCAGCAGCCGGGATTATCAGCCCCAGCATTTT.

This chain's CDR3 is CSARGRYEQYF. The CDR3 coding sequence is TGCAGTGCTAGAGGCAGGTACGAGCAGTACTTC. This chain links TRBV20-1 with TRBJ2-7; D is undetermined. Germline-derived CDR1 and CDR2 are DFQATT and SNEGSKA (reference sequence). Between the trimmed V and J ends, which lost 1 base and 4 bases, there was a span of 5 bases. The CDR3 covers 11 residues.

This chain joins TRBV2 and TRBJ1-1, with 8 bases lining up with TRBD1. The CDR3 length is 12 residues. The trim removed 7 bases at V and 11 bases at J, leaving 9 bases unmatched. Germline V lookup: CDR1 SNHLY, CDR2 FYNNEI. In nucleotides, the CDR3 is TGTGCCAGCATCGGGGACAGGTTGGAGGCTTTCTTT. Translated: CASIGDRLEAFF.

This sequence joins TRBV4-1 and TRBJ2-1; 12 bases are a match to TRBD2. Germline V lookup: CDR1 MGHRA, CDR2 YSYEKL. V lost 4 bases to trimming and J lost 8 bases; unmatched junction nucleotides: 24. This CDR3 contains 21 residues. CDR3 DNA: TGCGCCAGCAGCCGATCCACGTTCCTAGCGGGGGGGCCCGATCCCCAAGATGAGCAGTTCTTC. It yields the protein CASSRSTFLAGGPDPQDEQFF.

This clone was counted once. This sequence joins TRBV27 and TRBJ2-3; D is unresolved. V was cut by 6 bases and J by 3 bases, with 13 bases left in between. CDR1 is MNHEY and CDR2 is SMNVEV in the germline V gene (reference sequence). The length of the CDR3 is 14 residues. DNA for the CDR3: TGTGCCAGCAGGGCTCATATCGGGACAGATACGCAGTATTTT. Its protein is CASRAHIGTDTQYF.

The chain links TRBV3-1 (or the pseudogene TRBV3-2) to TRBJ2-3; 8 bases agree with TRBD2. The CDR3 has 18 residues. The V gene's germline CDR1 is LGHDT and CDR2 YNNKEL (reference sequence). J gave up 6 bases and V 4 bases, and 18 bases lay outside the gene matches. The DNA of the CDR3 is TGTGCCAGCAGCCTTTCAACGGGACTAGGAGGGCCAAGTGATACGCAGTATTTT. Translated: CASSLSTGLGGPSDTQYF.

The chain is built from TRBV4-1 and TRBJ1-4, with D possibly TRBD1 on 6 matching bases. Per germline, CDR1 MGHRA and CDR2 YSYEKL. CDR3 length equals 16 residues. The V and J ends lost 5 bases and 0 bases respectively, with 13 bases between them. The CDR3 bases are TGCGCCAGCAGCGTACGGACAGCTACAACTAATGAAAAACTGTTTTTT. It specifies CASSVRTATTNEKLFF.